The sequence of this T cell receptor (beta chain) was determined in a study of beta chain features in type 1 diabetes. What was sequenced were expressed TCRB transcripts, since all of the isolated RNA had been reverse transcribed. Approximately 3.9 million reads per sample were averaged for naive, central memory and regulatory samples. Libraries were prepared by immunoSEQ multiplex PCR; TCRdb keeps only in-frame clonotypes and omits some of them. The sample consists of over 500,000 clones, about 14% of them appearing once. Study results and limitations: Researchers report that Type 1 diabetes patients had moderately but significantly shorter TCRB CDR3s across all four CD4+ subsets.

The CDR3 loop spans 14 amino acids. V shed 2 bases and J shed 7 bases, with 12 bases lying between them. Germline assignment: CDR1 SGHTA and CDR2 FQGNSA. Purity exceeded 98% in all sorted populations. This clone was seen more than once but under ten times. What it binds is unknown. The clonotype originates from a man in his late teens or twenties in good health. Sequences were obtained from naive CD4+ T cells from blood. V gene TRBV7-2 combines with J gene TRBJ1-5; D is undetermined. Written as DNA, the CDR3 is TGTGCCAGCAGCTTATACGACAAGGCACAGCCCCAGCATTTT. Amino acids: CASSLYDKAQPQHF.